These 11 T cell receptor beta chains were sequenced from one sample in a study of cytomegalovirus exposure and HLA in healthy donors. The method was immunoSEQ multiplex PCR; TCRdb's version includes in-frame clones alone and lacks a portion of them. In the table there are 150,000 to 200,000 clones, roughly 91% of which are singletons. The sample comprised PBMCs. The origin of the receptors is a man aged 18 to 29 in good health and CMV-seronegative.

The chain is built from TRBV5-6 and TRBJ1-5, with D perhaps matching TRBD1 (5 bases). In germline, CDR1 is SGHDT, CDR2 YYEEEE. V was shortened by 4 bases and J by 7 bases, with 12 bases between the two germline ends. The CDR3 runs 13 residues. CDR3 in amino acids: CASSPSGGQPQHF. The DNA of the CDR3 is TGTGCCAGCAGCCCGTCGGGGGGGCAGCCCCAGCATTTT.

The chain employs TRBV4-1 and TRBJ1-1; TRBD1 matches at 7 bases. The CDR3 totals 17 residues. Unmatched junction bases numbered 15, after V lost 4 bases and J lost 4 bases. Germline CDR1 is MGHRA and CDR2 is YSYEKL. CDR3 nucleotides: TGCGCCAGCAGCCCCGCTACTACCGGCAGGGGGGTCACTGAAGCTTTCTTT. Protein: CASSPATTGRGVTEAFF.

The J gene is TRBJ2-1, the V gene TRBV18; TRBD2 agrees at 10 bases. The germline V gene encodes CDR1 KGHSH and CDR2 LQKENI. The V gene end was trimmed by 4 bases and the J gene end by 8 bases; junction bases not matched to a gene: 8. CDR3 length: 15 residues. This CDR3 is CASSLGTSGIDEQFF. As DNA, the CDR3 is TGTGCCAGCTCACTCGGCACTAGCGGGATTGATGAGCAGTTCTTC.

The rearrangement uses TRBV29-1 and TRBJ2-3; D perhaps matches TRBD2 (6 bases). The V and J ends lost 8 bases and 2 bases respectively, with 14 bases between them. CDR1 is SQVTM and CDR2 is ANQGSEA in the germline V gene. This CDR3 is built from 13 residues. The chain's CDR3 is CSYMRGHTDTQYF. As DNA, the CDR3 is TGCAGCTATATGCGGGGTCACACAGATACGCAGTATTTT.

The J gene is TRBJ2-1, the V gene TRBV27; 11 positions match TRBD2. The CDR3 has 15 amino acids. The germline CDR1 and CDR2 sequences are MNHEY and SMNVEV (reference sequence). J was trimmed by 5 bases and V by 4 bases; bases with no gene match: 4. The CDR3 DNA is TGTGCCAGCAGTTCGACTAGCGGGGCCGACAATGAGCAGTTCTTC. It specifies CASSSTSGADNEQFF.

The chain uses TRBV5-1 and TRBJ2-1; 8 nucleotides align to TRBD2. This CDR3 has 14 residues. V was clipped by 1 base and J by 5 bases; unmatched bases: 2. Germline CDR1 reads SGHRS; CDR2 reads YFSETQ. The CDR3 nucleotides read TGCGCCAGCAGCTTGATAGCGGGGAACAATGAGCAGTTCTTC. It translates to CASSLIAGNNEQFF. The full variable domain, in which reference TRBV5-1 and TRBJ2-1 provide the parts outside the CDR3, is KAGVTQTPRYLIKTRGQQVTLSCSPISGHRSVSWYQQTPGQGLQFLFEYFSETQRNKGNFPGRFSGRQFSNSRSEMNVSTLELGDSALYLCASSLIAGNNEQFFGPGTRLTVL.

The V call is TRBV6-1, the J call TRBJ2-2; D perhaps matches TRBD1 (6 bases). Germline V lookup: CDR1 MNHNS, CDR2 SASEGT. This CDR3 spans 17 amino acids. The V gene lost 0 bases and the J gene lost 3 bases, with 14 bases spanning the gap. CDR3 sequence: CASSEAFRGADTGELFF. CDR3 coding DNA: TGTGCCAGCAGTGAAGCCTTCAGGGGAGCGGACACCGGGGAGCTGTTTTTT.

The chain is built from TRBV5-1 and TRBJ2-5; the match to TRBD2 covers 9 bases. The CDR3 is made up of 16 amino acids. Trimming removed 0 bases from V and 5 bases from J; junction bases left unmatched: 8. Germline V gene data show CDR1 as SGHRS and CDR2 as YFSETQ. The CDR3 region has the DNA TGCGCCAGCAGCTTGGAAGTAGCGGGAGAAGGGGAGACCCAGTACTTC. It codes for CASSLEVAGEGETQYF.

This rearrangement joins TRBV19 to TRBJ1-2; D gene ambiguous. The CDR3 has 12 residues. Germline loops: CDR1 LNHDA, CDR2 SQIVND (reference sequence). V lost 9 bases and J lost 4, with 12 bases in between. In nucleotides, the CDR3 is TGTGCCAGCCGTCCAGGATTCTATGGCTACACCTTC. It codes for CASRPGFYGYTF.

V usage is TRBV4-1 and J usage is TRBJ1-2; 7 nucleotides agree with TRBD1. Trimming took 2 bases from V and 7 from J; bases not matched to a gene: 7. Germline CDR1 reads MGHRA; CDR2 reads YSYEKL. The CDR3 has 14 amino acids. The CDR3 region has the DNA TGCGCCAGCAGCCAACCGACAGGGTACCTTGGCTACACCTTC. This sequence encodes CASSQPTGYLGYTF.

This chain uses TRBV7-9 with TRBJ1-3; 7 bases map to TRBD1. Germline V gene data show CDR1 as SEHNR and CDR2 as FQNEAQ (reference sequence). V shed 5 bases and J 0 bases; nucleotides not matched to a gene: 7. This CDR3 has 16 amino acids. In DNA form, the CDR3 reads TGTGCCAGCAGCGGGACAGACCAGAGCTCTGGAAACACCATATATTTT. Its translation: CASSGTDQSSGNTIYF.